This TCR beta chain was observed in a study of blood T cell repertoires in COVID-19 (dated by TCRdb to 2018 to 2021). Study-level background: The collaborator samples originated in the United States, Italy and Spain and spanned the acute and convalescent phases of COVID-19. The prospective study material was composed of cDNA or gDNA derived from T cells, B-cell-depleted T cells, or PBMCs. Subjects who had been exposed to COVID-19, were actively infected with it, or had recovered from it provided the deeply sampled blood TCRbeta repertoires that made up the dataset. A freely available public database, intended as a resource for researchers studying the immune response to SARS-CoV-2, is where the repertoires were released. Samples came from the ongoing ImmuneRACE study (first 160 participants) plus 1,254 subjects from 6 global collaborators. A de-identified subject ID, COVID-19 status, age in years and sex were almost always included in the sample metadata. Where available, HLA class I and class II types were taken from metadata supplied by the sample provider and were not determined by assay-based typing.

TCRbeta CDR3 regions were amplified from genomic DNA using the immunoSEQ Assay, a bias-controlled multiplex PCR. The paper's processing steps were these. The number of nucleated cells in each sample was estimated from the amplification of reference gene primers within the assay. To quantify the absolute abundance of each unique TCRbeta CDR3 rearrangement, sequence reads were collapsed and filtered. For each sample, productive Simpson clonality was calculated as the square root of Simpson's diversity index across productive rearrangements. TCRdb mirrors the immuneACCESS table, restricted to in-frame sequences. Some clones are absent from its copies; in checked studies, under half trace to an unresolved V gene, and the reason for the others is unknown. That table furnishes V, J and clone size, whereas the DNA furnished D and trimming. The sample table records about 200,000 clones; roughly 89% of these occur just once. The top ten hold 0.62% of the sample.

In regard to this clone: Its target antigen remains unknown. Base qualities are missing; no much larger clone stands one base away. This sample includes further DNA sequences coding for the same CDR3.

The full study reports these points: Clinical and demographic metadata were provided uncurated, with the amount varying by source and participant.

Each collaborating institution followed its own protocols to collect whole blood in K2EDTA tubes. For TCRbeta analysis, collaborators shipped samples in one of three forms: frozen whole blood, isolated PBMCs, or DNA extracted from either of those sample types. Sequencing was carried out using peripheral blood. This clonotype was sampled from a man aged 45 to 65 with acute or convalescent COVID-19.

The sequenced DNA is TGTGCCAGCTCACCAGTGCGCTCTGGAAACACCATATATTTT. Translated, it reads CASSPVRSGNTIYF. Here the chain combines TRBV18 and TRBJ1-3; the D gene is not confidently resolved. V is cut by 2 bases and J by 0 bases, and the space between the germline ends is 5 bases. According to the germline V gene, CDR1 reads KGHSH and CDR2 reads LQKENI. Counted from cysteine to phenylalanine, this CDR3 has 14 amino acids. Just CDR3 DNA is preserved here, 42 bases in frame from base 1.